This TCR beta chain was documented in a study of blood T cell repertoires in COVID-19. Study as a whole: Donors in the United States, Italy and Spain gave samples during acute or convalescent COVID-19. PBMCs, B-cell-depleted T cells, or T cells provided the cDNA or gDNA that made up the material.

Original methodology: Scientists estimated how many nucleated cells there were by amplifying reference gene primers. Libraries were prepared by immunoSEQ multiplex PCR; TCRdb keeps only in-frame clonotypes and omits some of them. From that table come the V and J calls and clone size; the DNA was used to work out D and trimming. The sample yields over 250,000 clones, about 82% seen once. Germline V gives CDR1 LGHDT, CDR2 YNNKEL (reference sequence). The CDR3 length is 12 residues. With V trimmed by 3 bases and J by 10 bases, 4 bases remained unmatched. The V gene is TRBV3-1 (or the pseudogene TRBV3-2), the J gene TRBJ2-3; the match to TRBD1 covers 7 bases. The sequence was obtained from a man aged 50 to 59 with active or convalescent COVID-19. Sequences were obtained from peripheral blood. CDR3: CASSQRDRAQYF. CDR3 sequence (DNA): TGTGCCAGCAGCCAGAGGGACAGAGCGCAGTATTTT.